Below are 13 T cell receptor beta chains sequenced from a single sample in a study of CD8+ T cells in alopecia areata. The treatment: oral pan-JAK inhibitor, 5-10 mg twice daily. Sequencing relied on a cDNA template that was reverse transcribed from extracted RNA. The assay was immunoSEQ multiplex PCR, and TCRdb's table has in-frame clones only and misses some. The sample has under 200,000 clones, about 71% seen once. The material sequenced was CD4+ T cells sorted from blood, taken at week 4, from a patient treated with tofacitinib. Receptor source: a human donor with alopecia areata.

This clone was seen only a few times. The V gene is TRBV30, the J gene TRBJ2-3; D call uncertain. Trimming left V 2 bases short and J 10 bases short, with 10 bases between. This CDR3 has 11 amino acids. In germline, CDR1 is GTSNPN, CDR2 SVGIG (reference sequence). CDR3 nucleotides: TGTGCCTGGAGTCGAGTCGAGGCGCAGTATTTT. Encoded protein: CAWSRVEAQYF.

The gene calls are TRBV4-2 and TRBJ1-1; D remains unclear. Germline CDR1 is LGHNA and CDR2 is YNFKEQ. The CDR3 consists of 14 residues. The V gene lost 5 bases and the J gene lost 0 bases, with 10 bases spanning the gap. Here the CDR3 DNA reads TGTGCCAGCAGCGTCGGGGAGGTGAACACTGAAGCTTTCTTT. Its protein product is CASSVGEVNTEAFF.

With regard to this clone: Other DNA sequences within the sample encode an identical CDR3. This chain connects TRBV30 to TRBJ2-2; 9 positions agree with TRBD1. Trimming took 2 bases from V and 5 from J; bases not matched to a gene: 3. Per the germline V gene, CDR1 is GTSNPN and CDR2 is SVGIG (reference sequence). There are 14 residues in the CDR3. The DNA for the CDR3 is TGTGCCTGGAGTTACAGGGGGCGGACCGGGGAGCTGTTTTTT. It translates to CAWSYRGRTGELFF.

CDR3 sequence (DNA): TGTGCCAGCTCACCAACTTGGGACGTCTACGAGCAGTACTTC. It specifies CASSPTWDVYEQYF. The V and J genes are TRBV18 and TRBJ2-7; D possibly matches TRBD1 or TRBD2 (5 bases each). This CDR3 is built from 14 residues. CDR1 and CDR2 (germline): KGHSH, LQKENI. Trimming removed 2 bases at V and 3 bases at J, with 11 bases between.

J is TRBJ2-7 and V is TRBV7-2; D possibly corresponds to TRBD1 (5 bases). This CDR3 is built from 13 residues. Trimming shortened V by 1 base and J by 5 bases, and 9 bases separated the two germline ends. Germline V gene data show CDR1 as SGHTA and CDR2 as FQGNSA. The CDR3 here is CASSLGRGDEQYF. DNA of the CDR3: TGTGCCAGCAGCTTAGGAAGGGGTGACGAGCAGTACTTC.

In this sample, this clone turned up a few times. V and J are TRBV2 and TRBJ2-2; D uncertain. Looked up from germline, CDR1 is SNHLY and CDR2 is FYNNEI. Deletions cut 6 bases from V and 5 bases from J, with 7 bases between. This CDR3 contains 12 residues. The CDR3 DNA sequence: TGTGCCAGCAGGCAGAGAACCGGGGAGCTGTTTTTT. Translation: CASRQRTGELFF. The full variable domain, completed using reference TRBV2 and TRBJ2-2, is EPEVTQTPSHQVTQMGQEVILRCVPISNHLYFYWYRQILGQKVEFLVSFYNNEISEKSEIFDDQFSVERPDGSNFTLKIRSTKLEDSAMYFCASRQRTGELFFGEGSRLTVL.

The CDR3 loop reads CASSPSGGSGGNEQFF. The DNA of the CDR3 is TGTGCCAGCAGCCCTAGCGGGGGGAGTGGAGGGAATGAGCAGTTCTTC. This chain joins TRBV2 and TRBJ2-1, with 11 bases identical to TRBD2. Germline CDR1 SNHLY, CDR2 FYNNEI. The CDR3 covers 16 residues. V shed 6 bases, J shed 7 bases, and the junction held 11 bases outside the gene matches.

The J gene is TRBJ1-5, the V gene TRBV30; D might be TRBD1 (6 bases). V gave up 2 bases and J gave up 6 bases, with 14 bases separating them. This CDR3 has 14 residues. Germline CDR1 reads GTSNPN; CDR2 reads SVGIG (reference sequence). The chain's CDR3 is CAWSREGGVQPQHF. CDR3 coding DNA: TGTGCCTGGAGTCGTGAAGGGGGGGTTCAGCCCCAGCATTTT.

The chain couples TRBV4-3 to TRBJ1-6, with TRBD1 as a possible D gene (6 bases). The CDR3 spans 13 residues. V dropped 4 bases and J dropped 7 bases, with 8 bases sitting between them. Germline V CDR1 and CDR2: LGHNA, YSLEER. The CDR3 loop reads CASSLDRNSPLHF. The CDR3 DNA sequence: TGCGCCAGCAGCCTAGACAGGAATTCACCCCTCCACTTT.

This clone came up a few times. The chain joins TRBV5-1 to TRBJ2-5; D remains ambiguous. The CDR3 extends over 12 amino acids. CDR1 is SGHRS and CDR2 is YFSETQ in the germline V gene. V lost 4 bases to trimming and J lost 3 bases, with 7 bases between them. The CDR3 nucleotides are TGCGCCAGCAGCCCCACAGAAGAGACCCAGTACTTC. Translation gives CASSPTEETQYF.

The chain couples TRBV29-1 to TRBJ1-2; D perhaps matches TRBD1 (5 bases). The V gene's germline CDR1 is SQVTM and CDR2 ANQGSEA. This CDR3 comprises 13 residues. Trimming cost V 5 bases and J 8 bases, with 18 bases left between them. CDR3 loop: CSVLQESAIGYTF. The CDR3 DNA is TGCAGCGTTCTACAGGAGTCCGCTATCGGCTACACCTTC. Based on the CDR3 plus reference TRBV29-1 and TRBJ1-2, the full variable domain is SAVISQKPSRDICQRGTSLTIQCQVDSQVTMMFWYRQQPGQSLTLIATANQGSEATYESGFVIDKFPISRPNLTFSTLTVSNMSPEDSSIYLCSVLQESAIGYTFGSGTRLTVV.

The V and J genes are TRBV30 and TRBJ2-2, with TRBD2 matching over 14 bases. The CDR3 sequence is 16 residues long. V lost 4 bases, J lost 3 bases, and 4 bases stayed unmatched. CDR1 GTSNPN and CDR2 SVGIG come from the germline V gene (reference sequence). CDR3 loop: CAWMGTSGGYTGELFF. The CDR3 nucleotides are TGTGCCTGGATGGGGACTAGCGGGGGTTACACCGGGGAGCTGTTTTTT.

This clone qualifies as medium-sized. The CDR3 sequence: CASSQDLVGVEQFF. CDR3 nucleotide sequence: TGTGCCAGCAGCCAAGATCTGGTCGGGGTAGAGCAGTTCTTC. The V and J genes are TRBV14 and TRBJ2-1, with D perhaps TRBD2 (5 bases). The CDR3 covers 14 residues. Trimming removed 0 bases at V and 10 bases at J, with 13 bases between. Per the germline V gene, CDR1 is SGHDN and CDR2 is FVKESK. The full variable domain, with the rest looked up from reference TRBV14 and TRBJ2-1, is EAGVTQFPSHSVIEKGQTVTLRCDPISGHDNLYWYRRVMGKEIKFLLHFVKESKQDESGMPNNRFLAERTGGTYSTLKVQPAELEDSGVYFCASSQDLVGVEQFFGPGTRLTVL.